This TCR beta chain was obtained from a study of shared clonotypes between healthy human individuals. Study details: A donor's plate count was three for CD4 naive and three for CD4 memory; CD8 naive had two and CD8 memory one. Study conclusions and caveats: With a handful of donors compared, 5% to 5.5% of naive CD4 clonotypes were shared. Unshared clonotypes carried lower generation probabilities than those common to all four donors.

Remarks on this clone: The target antigen is unknown.

Germline lookup yields CDR1 SGHRS and CDR2 YFSETQ. V shed 0 bases and J shed 7 bases, with 14 bases lying between them. The CDR3 spans 15 residues. Profiled with immunoSEQ multiplex PCR; TCRdb holds only in-frame clones, not every one. The sample contains about 1.5 million clones, 98% of which appear only once. There were no recent acute infections or vaccinations among the donors, who were healthy HIV-negative adults. V gene TRBV5-1 combines with J gene TRBJ2-1; D is tentatively TRBD1 or TRBD2 (5 bases each). Sequencing was carried out using naive CD4+ T cells sorted from blood. Subset in this sample: CD45RA+ positively selected. The sequence was obtained from a man aged 25 to 40 in good health. In nucleotides, the CDR3 is TGCGCCAGCAGCTTGGGAGGGACGCTAACGAATGAGCAGTTCTTC. This gives the protein CASSLGGTLTNEQFF. Filled out from reference TRBV5-1 and TRBJ2-1, the complete variable domain reads KAGVTQTPRYLIKTRGQQVTLSCSPISGHRSVSWYQQTPGQGLQFLFEYFSETQRNKGNFPGRFSGRQFSNSRSEMNVSTLELGDSALYLCASSLGGTLTNEQFFGPGTRLTVL.